The 22 T cell receptor beta chains listed next were all sequenced from one sample in a study of immune heterogeneity within non-small cell lung tumors. Samples each supplied around 600 ng of bulk tumor genomic DNA as template. Several biopsies per primary tumor were taken during surgery, spaced as far apart as possible. The cohort was untreated, with newly diagnosed non-small cell lung cancer undergoing curative surgery. The TCR beta CDR3 region was amplified by multiplex PCR employing 32 V and 13 J primers. TCRdb itself ran the multiplex PCR reads through MiXCR, one entry per CDR3 protein. The sample contains approximately 7,200 distinct CDR3 sequences, roughly a fifth of which appear only once. The specimen was lung tumor tissue. These receptors originate from a man aged 55 to 69 with non-small cell lung cancer.

Note on this clonotype: One end of the junction does not line up with germline, which may come from a read error. The chain recombines TRBV2 with TRBJ1-4; D unresolved. This CDR3 is built from 14 residues. CDR1 is SNHLY and CDR2 is FYNNEI in the germline V gene. In DNA, the CDR3 is TGTGCCAGTAGAGAGACATCAGTTAATGAAAAACTGCTTTTT. This sequence encodes CASRETSVNEKLLF.

In regard to this clonotype: It may be a read error: a sequence one base away is much more abundant. This chain joins TRBV5-1 and TRBJ2-3; 8 bases line up with TRBD1. The CDR3 covers 16 residues. The germline V gene has CDR1 SGHRS and CDR2 YFSETQ. CDR3 sequence reads: CASRSPGQAAADKQYF. Here the CDR3 DNA reads TGCGCCAGCAGGTCGCCGGGACAGGCCGCGGCAGATAAGCAGTATTTT.

The chain has TRBV5-1 and TRBJ1-5; the D gene is possibly TRBD1 (6 bases). Germline lookup yields CDR1 SGHRS and CDR2 YFSETQ. The V and J ends lost 3 bases and 0 bases respectively, with 28 bases between them. The CDR3 consists of 21 residues. The CDR3 DNA sequence: TGCGCCAGCAGCTCGGCGAAGGGACAACGAGACGAAACTTATAGCAATCAGCCCCAGCATTTT. Translated: CASSSAKGQRDETYSNQPQHF.

Concerning this clonotype itself: The junction differs from germline at one of its ends, possibly a read error. In DNA form, the CDR3 reads TGTGCCAGCAGCCTAGCGGTCTTGAACACCGGGGAGCTGTTTTTT. It specifies CASSLAVLNTGELFF. The rearrangement links TRBV7-2 to TRBJ2-2; 7 bases are shared with TRBD2. Germline CDR1 is SGHTA and CDR2 is FQGNSA. There are 15 residues in the CDR3.

This clonotype is labeled medium-sized. The chain recombines TRBV5-1 with TRBJ1-3, with D maybe TRBD1 (6 bases). V shed 1 base and J shed 0 bases, with 11 bases lying between them. Germline CDR1 SGHRS, CDR2 YFSETQ. CDR3 length: 16 residues. This chain's CDR3 is CASSLRDIFSGNTIYF. DNA of the CDR3: TGCGCCAGCAGCTTGAGGGACATCTTCTCTGGAAACACCATATATTTT.

On this clonotype itself: A much larger clone lies a single base off, so this may be a read error. CDR3 coding DNA: TGTGCCAGCAGCTTAGCCGGGACAGGGCTGATCAATGAGCAGTTCTTC. The encoded protein is CASSLAGTGLINEQFF. The V call is TRBV7-8, the J call TRBJ2-1, with TRBD1 matching over 9 bases. The CDR3 is made up of 16 amino acids. Germline-derived CDR1 and CDR2 are SGHVS and FQNEAQ. After removal of 0 bases from V and 6 bases from J, the junction contained 6 bases not matched to a gene.

This clonotype was seen a few times. At one boundary the junction diverges from the germline segment, which might be a read error. CDR3 amino acids: CASSRRTSGRDSTYTQYF. CDR3 sequence (DNA): TGCGCCAGCAGCCGCCGGACTAGCGGGAGAGATTCCACATATACGCAGTATTTT. The chain joins TRBV5-1 to TRBJ2-3; 13 nucleotides align to TRBD2. This CDR3 is 18 amino acids long. CDR1 SGHRS and CDR2 YFSETQ come from the germline V gene.

Remarks on this clonotype: This may come from a read error, since a much larger clone is one base off. V and J are TRBV6-1 and TRBJ1-5; no firm D call. The V gene's germline CDR1 is MNHNS and CDR2 SASEGT. The CDR3 is made up of 12 amino acids. The germline V and J ends were trimmed by 7 bases and 7 bases, with 11 bases remaining between them. The CDR3 DNA reads as TGTGCCAGCAACGAGGAAAAACAGCCCCAGCATTTT. Translated, it gives CASNEEKQPQHF.

This clonotype was recorded many times. This rearrangement joins TRBV20-1 to TRBJ2-2; a weak D match, TRBD1 (6 bases). The CDR3 consists of 14 residues. CDR1 DFQATT and CDR2 SNEGSKA come from the germline V gene (reference sequence). The V end was cut by 4 bases, the J end by 4 bases, with 13 bases between. CDR3 sequence reads: CSAMTGHRTGELFF. CDR3 sequence (DNA): TGCAGTGCTATGACAGGTCATCGCACCGGGGAGCTGTTTTTT.

This clonotype is deemed medium-sized. V usage is TRBV12-3 or TRBV12-4 and J usage is TRBJ1-2; maybe TRBD1 (6 bases). The ends were cut back, 6 bases at V and 4 bases at J, with 18 bases in the middle. The CDR3 is 15 residues long. The CDR3 DNA is TGTGCCAGCAGACCAAGAGGACAGTCCCTCTATGGCTACACCTTC. The encoded protein is CASRPRGQSLYGYTF.

In this sample, this clonotype is medium-sized (0.01 to 0.1%). The chain combines TRBV28 with TRBJ2-7; 7 bases fit TRBD1. The germline V gene has CDR1 MDHEN and CDR2 SYDVKM. V dropped 7 bases and J dropped 0; count of bases not matched to a gene: 3. This CDR3 is 13 amino acids long. This CDR3 reads CASNRDSSYEQYF. The CDR3 DNA sequence: TGTGCCAGCAACCGGGACAGCTCCTACGAGCAGTACTTC.

By proportion, this clonotype is medium-sized. The chain carries TRBV20-1 and TRBJ2-1, with 8 bases that match TRBD2. V trimming: 2 bases; J trimming: 10 bases; junction bases outside the gene matches: 7. The CDR3 length is 13 residues. Looked up from germline, CDR1 is DFQATT and CDR2 is SNEGSKA (reference sequence). In nucleotides, the CDR3 is TGCAGTGCTAGACAAGCGGGAGTGCACGAGCAGTTCTTC. Protein product: CSARQAGVHEQFF.

By sample fraction, this clonotype is medium-sized. V usage is TRBV20-1 and J usage is TRBJ1-6; D is unclear. The CDR3 is 15 residues long. Trimming cost V 5 bases and J 10 bases, with 21 bases left between them. Germline lookup yields CDR1 DFQATT and CDR2 SNEGSKA (reference sequence). The CDR3 region is CSAAPFGSAGSPLHF. For the CDR3, the DNA is TGCAGTGCTGCCCCCTTTGGAAGCGCCGGGTCACCCCTCCACTTT.

This clonotype was counted between two and nine times. The V gene is TRBV9, the J gene TRBJ2-2; D call uncertain. The CDR3 runs to 15 residues. V lost 0 bases and J lost 1, with 7 bases in between. Per the germline V gene, CDR1 is SGDLS and CDR2 is YYNGEE. CDR3 sequence reads: CASSVGHLNTGELFF. CDR3 DNA sequence: TGTGCCAGCAGCGTAGGACATTTGAACACCGGGGAGCTGTTTTTT.

This clonotype is termed medium-sized. The genes are TRBV28 and TRBJ1-5, with D hard to call. The CDR3 contains 14 residues. Germline-derived CDR1 and CDR2 are MDHEN and SYDVKM. V was shortened by 5 bases and J by 6 bases, with 14 bases between the two germline ends. CDR3 nucleotide sequence: TGTGCCAGCAGTCCCCCCCGTCTCACTCAGCCCCAGCATTTT. It encodes CASSPPRLTQPQHF.

In its sample, this clonotype ranks as medium-sized. The rearrangement joins TRBV2 to TRBJ2-7, with 7 bases lining up with TRBD1. CDR1 SNHLY and CDR2 FYNNEI come from the germline V gene. This CDR3 region has 12 residues. V lost 7 bases to trimming and J lost 6 bases; unmatched junction nucleotides: 6. The CDR3 is CASIRDSIEQYF. CDR3 DNA sequence: TGTGCCAGCATTAGGGACAGCATCGAGCAGTACTTC.

The chain employs TRBV10-2 and TRBJ2-5; 7 bases align to TRBD2. The CDR3 length is 20 residues. The germline gives CDR1 WSHSY, CDR2 SAAADI. The V gene end was trimmed by 7 bases and the J gene end by 2 bases; junction bases not matched to a gene: 25. Here the CDR3 DNA reads TGCGCCAGCACTTGGGACTATCGGGAGCCCGCGGGCTACAAACAAGAGACCCAGTACTTC. Amino acid sequence: CASTWDYREPAGYKQETQYF.

This clonotype counts as medium-sized. The chain has TRBV12-3 or TRBV12-4 and TRBJ2-6; D ambiguous. With 6 bases removed from V and 0 bases from J, the gap between germline ends came to 9 bases. The CDR3 is 15 residues long. The CDR3 coding sequence is TGTGCCAGCAGGACGACGGACTCTGGGGCCAACGTCCTGACTTTC. Its translation: CASRTTDSGANVLTF.

Comment on this clonotype: Possible read error: a much larger clone is one base away. A read error is likely, as this CDR3 ends without the conserved phenylalanine or tryptophan. This chain joins TRBV3-1 and TRBJ1-1; D remains ambiguous. The CDR3 spans 11 residues. In germline, CDR1 is LGHDT, CDR2 YNNKEL (reference sequence). V gave up 0 bases and J gave up 11 bases, with 7 bases separating them. This CDR3 reads CASSQDQLAFL. DNA of the CDR3: TGTGCCAGCAGCCAAGATCAGCTGGCTTTCCTT.

This clonotype was counted at least ten times. The chain recombines TRBV12-3 or TRBV12-4 with TRBJ2-5; D ambiguous. V lost 2 bases to trimming and J lost 1 base, with 5 bases between them. The CDR3 covers 13 residues. CDR3 DNA: TGTGCCAGCAGTTTATCCCCCCAAGAGACCCAGTACTTC. Protein: CASSLSPQETQYF.

Worth noting for this clonotype: One base away lies a much larger clone, so this may be a sequencing read error. The chain recombines TRBV6-1 with TRBJ1-5; TRBD1 might be the D (6 bases). The CDR3 covers 12 residues. Germline lookup yields CDR1 MNHNS and CDR2 SASEGT. Here the CDR3 reads CASREGDQHQHF. The CDR3 bases are TGTGCCAGCAGGGAGGGGGATCAGCACCAGCATTTT.

By its share, this clonotype is medium-sized. The chain joins TRBV27 to TRBJ1-5; 8 nucleotides align to TRBD1. This CDR3 region has 15 residues. The V segment lost 2 bases and the J segment 3 bases; nucleotides outside the gene matches: 3. From germline, CDR1 is MNHEY and CDR2 SMNVEV (reference sequence). The DNA for the CDR3 is TGTGCCAGCAGTTTAGCGGGACAGGACAATCAGCCCCAGCATTTT. This sequence encodes CASSLAGQDNQPQHF.